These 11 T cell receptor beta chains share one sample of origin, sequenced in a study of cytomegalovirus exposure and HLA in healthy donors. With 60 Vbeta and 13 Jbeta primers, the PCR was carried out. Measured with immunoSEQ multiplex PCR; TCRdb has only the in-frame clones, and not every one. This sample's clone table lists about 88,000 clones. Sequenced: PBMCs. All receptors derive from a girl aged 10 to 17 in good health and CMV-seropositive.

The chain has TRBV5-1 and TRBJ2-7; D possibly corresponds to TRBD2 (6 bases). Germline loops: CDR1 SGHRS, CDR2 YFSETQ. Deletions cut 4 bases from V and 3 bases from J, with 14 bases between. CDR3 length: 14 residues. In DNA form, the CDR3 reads TGCGCCAGCAGCCCAGGACGGGGGAGCTACGAGCAGTACTTC. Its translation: CASSPGRGSYEQYF. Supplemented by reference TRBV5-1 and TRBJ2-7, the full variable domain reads KAGVTQTPRYLIKTRGQQVTLSCSPISGHRSVSWYQQTPGQGLQFLFEYFSETQRNKGNFPGRFSGRQFSNSRSEMNVSTLELGDSALYLCASSPGRGSYEQYFGPGTRLTVT.

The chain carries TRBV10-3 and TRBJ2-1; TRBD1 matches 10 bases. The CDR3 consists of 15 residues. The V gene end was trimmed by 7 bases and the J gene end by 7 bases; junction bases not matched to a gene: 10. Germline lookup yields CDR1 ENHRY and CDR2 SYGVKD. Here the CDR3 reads CAITGGTGERNEQFF. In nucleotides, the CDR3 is TGTGCCATCACTGGGGGGACAGGGGAGAGGAATGAGCAGTTCTTC.

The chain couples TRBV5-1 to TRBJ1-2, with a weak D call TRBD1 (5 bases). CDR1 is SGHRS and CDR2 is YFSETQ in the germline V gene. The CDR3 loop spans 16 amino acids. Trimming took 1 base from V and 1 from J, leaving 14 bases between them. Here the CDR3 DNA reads TGCGCCAGCAGCTTGAATGCAGACAGCCGTAACTATGGCTACACCTTC. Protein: CASSLNADSRNYGYTF.

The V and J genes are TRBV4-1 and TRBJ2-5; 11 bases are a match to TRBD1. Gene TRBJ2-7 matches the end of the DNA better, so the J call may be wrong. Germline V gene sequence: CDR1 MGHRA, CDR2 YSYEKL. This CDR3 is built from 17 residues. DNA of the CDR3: TGCGCCAGCAGCCACCTCTCGGGGGACAGGGGGTACTACGAGCAGTACTTC. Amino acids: CASSHLSGDRGYYEQYF.

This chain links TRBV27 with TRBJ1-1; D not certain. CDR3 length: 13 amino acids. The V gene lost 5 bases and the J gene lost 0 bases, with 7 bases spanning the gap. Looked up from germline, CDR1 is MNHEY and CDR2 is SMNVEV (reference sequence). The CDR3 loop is CASSPSLNTEAFF. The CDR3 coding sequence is TGTGCCAGCAGTCCCTCTCTGAACACTGAAGCTTTCTTT.

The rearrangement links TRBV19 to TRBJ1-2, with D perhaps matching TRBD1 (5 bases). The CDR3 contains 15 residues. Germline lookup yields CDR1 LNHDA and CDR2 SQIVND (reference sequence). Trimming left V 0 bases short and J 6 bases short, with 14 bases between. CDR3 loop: CASSIERGIAHGYTF. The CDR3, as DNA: TGTGCCAGTAGTATAGAAAGGGGCATTGCCCATGGCTACACCTTC.

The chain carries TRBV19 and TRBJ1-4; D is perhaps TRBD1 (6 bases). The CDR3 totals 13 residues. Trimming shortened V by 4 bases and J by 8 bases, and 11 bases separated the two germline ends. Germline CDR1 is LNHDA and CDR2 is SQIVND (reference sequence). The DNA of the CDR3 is TGTGCCAGTAGTAAGAACAGGGAGGAAAAACTGTTTTTT. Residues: CASSKNREEKLFF.

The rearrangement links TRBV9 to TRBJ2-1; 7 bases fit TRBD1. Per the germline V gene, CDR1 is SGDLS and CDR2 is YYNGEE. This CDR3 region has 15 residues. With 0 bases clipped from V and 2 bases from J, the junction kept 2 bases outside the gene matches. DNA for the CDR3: TGTGCCAGCAGCGTAGCGGGACAGACCTACAATGAGCAGTTCTTC. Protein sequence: CASSVAGQTYNEQFF.

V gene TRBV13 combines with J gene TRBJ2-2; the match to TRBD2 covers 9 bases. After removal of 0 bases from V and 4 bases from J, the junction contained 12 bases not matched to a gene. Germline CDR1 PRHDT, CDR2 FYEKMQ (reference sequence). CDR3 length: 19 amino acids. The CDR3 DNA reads TGTGCCAGCAGCTTAGGCCTTATGGCGGGGGGGCCGGTCACCGGGGAGCTGTTTTTT. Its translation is CASSLGLMAGGPVTGELFF.

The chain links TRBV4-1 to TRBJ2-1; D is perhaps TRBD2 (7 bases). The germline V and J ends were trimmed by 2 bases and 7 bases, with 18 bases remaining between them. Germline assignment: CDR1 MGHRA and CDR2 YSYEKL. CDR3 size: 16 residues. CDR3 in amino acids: CASSQPGGGGPNEQFF. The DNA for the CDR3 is TGCGCCAGCAGCCAACCAGGAGGGGGGGGGCCTAATGAGCAGTTCTTC.

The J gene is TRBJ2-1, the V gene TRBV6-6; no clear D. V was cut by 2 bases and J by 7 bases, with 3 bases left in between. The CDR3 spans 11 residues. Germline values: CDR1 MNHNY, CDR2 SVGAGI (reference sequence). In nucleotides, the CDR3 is TGTGCCAGCAGTTACCGGAATGAGCAGTTCTTC. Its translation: CASSYRNEQFF.